This T cell receptor (beta chain) was documented in a study of lymphopenia after photon versus proton radiotherapy. Notes on the study in general: Post-nadir diversity loss with photons came from oligoclonal expansion, particularly CD8+ Temra cells. Larger post-nadir TCR diversity loss correlated inversely with survival in deceased patients.

Concerning this clone itself: As yet, its antigen is unknown.

Assay: immunoSEQ multiplex PCR; the TCRdb copy retains only in-frame clones and omits some. The table records tens of thousands of clones, around four fifths of them present only once. The origin of this receptor is a man aged 60-69 years with pancreatic cancer. This sample comprised peripheral blood, obtained from a patient treated with proton-based radiotherapy.

The CDR3 loop reads CSVGGTGLSGNTIYF. Here the CDR3 DNA reads TGCAGCGTTGGAGGGACAGGCCTTTCTGGAAACACCATATATTTT. The V gene is TRBV29-1, the J gene TRBJ1-3, with TRBD1 matching over 8 bases. V was pared by 4 bases and J by 1 base, with 6 bases of the junction left unmatched. The CDR3 has 15 amino acids. Germline values: CDR1 SQVTM, CDR2 ANQGSEA.